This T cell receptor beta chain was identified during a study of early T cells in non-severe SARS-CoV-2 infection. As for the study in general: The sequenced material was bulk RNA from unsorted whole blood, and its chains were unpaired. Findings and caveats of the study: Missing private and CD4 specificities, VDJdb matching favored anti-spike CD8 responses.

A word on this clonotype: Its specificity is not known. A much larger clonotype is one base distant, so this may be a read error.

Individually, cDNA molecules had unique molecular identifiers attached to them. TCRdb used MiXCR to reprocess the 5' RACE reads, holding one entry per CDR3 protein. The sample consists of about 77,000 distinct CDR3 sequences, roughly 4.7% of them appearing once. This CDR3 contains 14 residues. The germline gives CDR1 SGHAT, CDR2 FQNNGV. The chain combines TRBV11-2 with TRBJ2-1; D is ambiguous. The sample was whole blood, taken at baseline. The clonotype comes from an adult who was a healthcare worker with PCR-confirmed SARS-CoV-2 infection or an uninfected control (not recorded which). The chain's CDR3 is CASRFQLGYNEQLF. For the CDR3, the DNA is TGTGCCAGCCGCTTTCAACTGGGTTACAATGAGCAGCTCTTC.